Below are 12 T cell receptor beta chains sequenced from a single sample in a study of T cell responses to AZD1222 COVID-19 vaccine. Data came from immunoSEQ multiplex PCR; TCRdb stores just in-frame clones and leaves some out. The table shows about 97,000 clones, with about 86% occurring only once. Specimen: peripheral blood, collected on day 0 of AZD1222 vaccination. The receptors originated from an adult in good health.

The chain recombines TRBV7-6 with TRBJ1-2, with a weak D call TRBD1 (5 bases). The CDR3 sequence is 17 residues long. Per germline, CDR1 SGHVS and CDR2 FNYEAQ. Trimming took 0 bases from V and 3 from J, leaving 17 bases between them. CDR3 loop: CASSLADDAGTDYGYTF. CDR3 bases: TGTGCCAGCAGCTTAGCGGATGATGCAGGGACGGACTATGGCTACACCTTC.

This clone appeared once. The genes are TRBV19 and TRBJ1-2; TRBD1 matches at 7 bases. V trimming: 8 bases; J trimming: 2 bases; junction bases outside the gene matches: 20. CDR1 LNHDA and CDR2 SQIVND come from the germline V gene (reference sequence). CDR3 length: 18 residues. The CDR3 sequence is CASRNPGQNPKMNYGYTF. CDR3 nucleotides: TGTGCCAGTCGAAACCCGGGACAGAACCCAAAGATGAACTATGGCTACACCTTC.

V usage is TRBV28 and J usage is TRBJ2-2; D assignment may be TRBD1 or TRBD2 (6 bases each). The germline V gene encodes CDR1 MDHEN and CDR2 SYDVKM. V shed 2 bases and J shed 5 bases, with 12 bases lying between them. The CDR3 is 15 residues long. The chain's CDR3 is CASSLGGRETGELFF. The CDR3 nucleotides are TGTGCCAGCAGTTTAGGGGGGCGGGAAACCGGGGAGCTGTTTTTT.

The chain carries TRBV29-1 and TRBJ2-7, with 9 positions matching TRBD2. Trimming took 6 bases from V and 4 from J; bases not matched to a gene: 4. Per the germline V gene, CDR1 is SQVTM and CDR2 is ANQGSEA. CDR3 length equals 12 residues. CDR3 nucleotide sequence: TGCAGCGTGGGAACTAGCGGGTACGAGCAGTACTTC. This sequence encodes CSVGTSGYEQYF.

V gene TRBV9 combines with J gene TRBJ2-7; 8 nucleotides agree with TRBD1. The CDR3 is 16 amino acids. J gave up 5 bases and V 0 bases, and 10 bases lay outside the gene matches. Germline values: CDR1 SGDLS, CDR2 YYNGEE. CDR3 sequence (DNA): TGTGCCAGCAGCGTAGCCCCCGGACAGGGCTGGGACGAGCAGTACTTC. It is translated as CASSVAPGQGWDEQYF.

The chain recombines TRBV4-3 with TRBJ2-1; 9 bases are a match to TRBD2. The CDR3 extends over 18 amino acids. Germline loops: CDR1 LGHNA, CDR2 YSLEER. V lost 0 bases and J lost 1; bases outside the gene matches: 7. CDR3 amino acids: CASSQDWLAGLSYNEQFF. The CDR3 coding sequence is TGCGCCAGCAGCCAAGACTGGCTAGCGGGATTATCCTACAATGAGCAGTTCTTC.

CDR3 protein: CASSLFGPNTEAFF. Written as DNA, the CDR3 is TGCGCCAGCAGCTTGTTCGGGCCGAACACTGAAGCTTTCTTT. The chain couples TRBV5-1 to TRBJ1-1, with D uncertain. Per germline, CDR1 SGHRS and CDR2 YFSETQ. This CDR3 contains 14 residues. Trimming removed 1 base from V and 1 base from J, with 8 bases in between.

This clone was recorded a few times. V is TRBV9 and J is TRBJ2-1, with D tentatively TRBD1 (6 bases). V dropped 3 bases and J dropped 4 bases, with 20 bases sitting between them. CDR1 is SGDLS and CDR2 is YYNGEE in the germline V gene. This CDR3 contains 17 residues. The CDR3 nucleotides read TGTGCCAGCAGCGGACTCGAGGGGAGAGGGGGATACAATGAGCAGTTCTTC. Encoded protein: CASSGLEGRGGYNEQFF.

The chain joins TRBV28 to TRBJ2-2, with TRBD1 matching 8 bases. This CDR3 comprises 15 residues. Germline-derived CDR1 and CDR2 are MDHEN and SYDVKM. After removal of 5 bases from V and 1 base from J, the junction contained 3 bases not matched to a gene. The CDR3 spells CASSTGQGNTGELFF. CDR3 coding DNA: TGTGCCAGCAGTACCGGACAGGGGAACACCGGGGAGCTGTTTTTT. Supplemented by reference TRBV28 and TRBJ2-2, the full variable domain reads DVKVTQSSRYLVKRTGEKVFLECVQDMDHENMFWYRQDPGLGLRLIYFSYDVKMKEKGDIPEGYSVSREKKERFSLILESASTNQTSMYLCASSTGQGNTGELFFGEGSRLTVL.

This clone came up once. The rearrangement links TRBV19 to TRBJ2-7, with D possibly TRBD1 on 5 matching bases. The CDR3 is made up of 14 amino acids. Trimming took off 1 base at V and 3 bases at J, with 10 bases between the two ends. Germline V gene data show CDR1 as LNHDA and CDR2 as SQIVND (reference sequence). CDR3 DNA: TGTGCCAGTAGTATAGGTGACAGTAACTACGAGCAGTACTTC. Protein product: CASSIGDSNYEQYF.

This chain connects TRBV27 to TRBJ2-3; 7 bases match TRBD1. CDR3 size: 16 residues. V dropped 4 bases and J dropped 0; count of bases not matched to a gene: 7. Germline-derived CDR1 and CDR2 are MNHEY and SMNVEV (reference sequence). CDR3: CASSSRGKTSTDTQYF. The CDR3, as DNA: TGTGCCAGCAGTTCCAGGGGGAAAACTAGCACAGATACGCAGTATTTT.

V gene TRBV30 combines with J gene TRBJ2-7; TRBD2 agrees at 15 bases. The CDR3 covers 17 residues. V was pared by 8 bases and J by 3 bases, with 14 bases of the junction left unmatched. Germline lookup yields CDR1 GTSNPN and CDR2 SVGIG (reference sequence). The CDR3 reads CAVAGTSGRKAGYEQYF. In DNA, the CDR3 is TGTGCCGTCGCCGGGACTAGCGGGAGGAAAGCTGGCTACGAGCAGTACTTC. Filled out from reference TRBV30 and TRBJ2-7, the complete variable domain reads SQTIHQWPATLVQPVGSPLSLECTVEGTSNPNLYWYRQAAGRGLQLLFYSVGIGQISSEVPQNLSASRPQDRQFILSSKKLLLSDSGFYLCAVAGTSGRKAGYEQYFGPGTRLTVT.